This TCR beta chain was sequenced during a study of blood T cells in healthy people across ages. A second PCR of about 6 to 11 cycles used a sample-barcoded 5' primer and a J-beta primer mix. TCRdb reprocessed the 5' RACE reads via MiXCR and lists one record per CDR3 protein. This sample yields around 1,600,000 distinct CDR3 sequences, of which about 45% are seen a single time; under 5% belongs to the top ten. V dropped 8 bases and J dropped 0 bases, with 14 bases sitting between them. The CDR3 extends over 15 amino acids. CDR1 and CDR2 (germline): MDHEN, SYDVKM. Sequencing used blood. The clonotype was recovered from a young woman in good health. The V call is TRBV28, the J call TRBJ2-1; D perhaps matches TRBD2 (6 bases). The CDR3 spells CASLNRGSSYNEQFF. The CDR3 DNA reads TGTGCCAGCCTCAACCGGGGGAGCTCCTACAATGAGCAGTTCTTC. Combining the CDR3 with reference TRBV28 and TRBJ2-1 gives the whole variable domain DVKVTQSSRYLVKRTGEKVFLECVQDMDHENMFWYRQDPGLGLRLIYFSYDVKMKEKGDIPEGYSVSREKKERFSLILESASTNQTSMYLCASLNRGSSYNEQFFGPGTRLTVL.